This TCR beta chain was recorded in a study of OX40 agonist ivuxolimab in advanced cancers. Background on the study: Previous treatment with anti-PD-1, anti-PD-L1 or anti-CTLA-4 therapy was allowed; 40% had received some. Study-wide findings and caveats: Expanded peripheral T cells had an undetermined antigen specificity. At 0.1 to 3.0 mg/kg and by week 6, CD4+ and CD8+ T cells in the blood had expanded clonally.

TCRdb's table, derived via immunoSEQ multiplex PCR, lists solely in-frame clones and lacks some. The data hold roughly 90,000 clones, with about 89% observed a single time. With respect to this clone: Antigen: not known.

The germline CDR1 and CDR2 sequences are SGHNT and YYREEE (reference sequence). The CDR3 totals 15 residues. Trimming took 5 bases from V and 6 from J; bases not matched to a gene: 10. V usage is TRBV5-4 and J usage is TRBJ2-2, with 7 bases identical to TRBD2. This sample comprised CD4+ or CD8+ T cells sorted from blood, obtained in a trial of the OX40 agonist ivuxolimab. The source is an adult with an advanced solid tumor such as melanoma, head and neck, liver or kidney cancer. CDR3 nucleotide sequence: TGTGCCAGCAGGACCGAGCGGGATCTCCCCGGGGAGCTGTTTTTT. It is translated as CASRTERDLPGELFF.